These 20 T cell receptor beta chains share one sample of origin, sequenced in a study of blood T cell repertoires in COVID-19. Profiling relied on immunoSEQ multiplex PCR, and the TCRdb table lists in-frame clones only, not all of them. The data show about 100,000 clones, around 84% seen once. The sample comprised peripheral blood. These receptors were collected from a man between 60 and 75 years old with acute or convalescent COVID-19.

This sequence joins TRBV19 and TRBJ1-5; possible D gene TRBD1, 6 bases. Between the trimmed V and J ends, which lost 4 bases and 2 bases, there was a span of 9 bases. Germline assignment: CDR1 LNHDA and CDR2 SQIVND (reference sequence). The CDR3 is 14 residues long. The CDR3 sequence is CASSRQEGNQPQHF. The CDR3 nucleotides read TGTGCCAGTAGTAGACAGGAGGGCAATCAGCCCCAGCATTTT.

The rearrangement links TRBV9 to TRBJ2-2, with D possibly TRBD1 on 6 matching bases. This CDR3 has 13 residues. Germline V lookup: CDR1 SGDLS, CDR2 YYNGEE. V was cut by 3 bases and J by 8 bases, with 11 bases left in between. CDR3 sequence reads: CASSDLGTGELFF. CDR3 DNA sequence: TGTGCCAGCAGCGACCTCGGGACAGGGGAGCTGTTTTTT.

This clone was found once. V usage is TRBV5-1 and J usage is TRBJ2-1; D perhaps matches TRBD2 (6 bases). The germline V and J ends were trimmed by 7 bases and 8 bases, with 16 bases remaining between them. Germline values: CDR1 SGHRS, CDR2 YFSETQ. There are 13 residues in the CDR3. The CDR3 DNA is TGCGCCAGCGGTCGTACGGGGGTGGATGAGCAGTTCTTC. Amino acid sequence: CASGRTGVDEQFF. The whole variable domain, filled in from reference TRBV5-1 and TRBJ2-1, reads KAGVTQTPRYLIKTRGQQVTLSCSPISGHRSVSWYQQTPGQGLQFLFEYFSETQRNKGNFPGRFSGRQFSNSRSEMNVSTLELGDSALYLCASGRTGVDEQFFGPGTRLTVL.

This chain joins TRBV7-9 and TRBJ2-2, with D tentatively TRBD2 (6 bases). Germline CDR1 reads SEHNR; CDR2 reads FQNEAQ (reference sequence). This CDR3 spans 17 amino acids. The ends were cut back, 5 bases at V and 6 bases at J, with 22 bases in the middle. The DNA for the CDR3 is TGTGCCAGCAGCCCCATGAAGCGCGGGACCGCCGCCGGGGAGCTGTTTTTT. This gives the protein CASSPMKRGTAAGELFF.

The rearrangement uses TRBV5-1 and TRBJ1-4; possibly TRBD1 for D (5 bases). The germline V and J ends were trimmed by 2 bases and 4 bases, with 9 bases remaining between them. Germline V gives CDR1 SGHRS, CDR2 YFSETQ. CDR3 length: 14 residues. CDR3 nucleotide sequence: TGCGCCAGCAGCTTAGGGCAGGGTAATGAAAAACTGTTTTTT. As protein: CASSLGQGNEKLFF.

This clone was seen only once. CDR3 DNA: TGTGCCAGCAGCCAAGGACAGGGGTATAGCAATCAGCCCCAGCATTTT. It is translated as CASSQGQGYSNQPQHF. The chain uses TRBV3-1 (or the pseudogene TRBV3-2) and TRBJ1-5; the match to TRBD1 covers 8 bases. The CDR3 runs 16 residues. CDR1 and CDR2 (germline): LGHDT, YNNKEL (reference sequence). J lost 0 bases, V lost 1 base, and 2 bases had no gene match.

CDR3 sequence: CASSNQGAQFF. In DNA, the CDR3 is TGTGCCAGCAGTAATCAGGGGGCCCAGTTCTTC. The chain is built from TRBV6-5 and TRBJ2-1; 8 bases map to TRBD1. Germline CDR1 is MNHEY and CDR2 is SVGAGI. This CDR3 region has 11 residues. Trimming removed 5 bases from V and 13 bases from J; junction bases left unmatched: 4.

This chain joins TRBV5-5 and TRBJ1-5; D is ambiguous. The V end was cut by 0 bases, the J end by 4 bases, with 5 bases between. Per germline, CDR1 SGHKS and CDR2 YYEKEE (reference sequence). This CDR3 comprises 13 residues. The CDR3 DNA sequence: TGTGCCAGCAGCTTGGCGGGGAATCAGCCCCAGCATTTT. This translates into CASSLAGNQPQHF.

The chain joins TRBV29-1 to TRBJ1-3; tentatively, D is TRBD1 (6 bases). The CDR3 extends over 12 amino acids. Per the germline V gene, CDR1 is SQVTM and CDR2 is ANQGSEA. V lost 4 bases and J 6 bases, leaving 10 bases between the germline ends. The CDR3 region has the DNA TGCAGCGTTGTTGCAGGGGAAAACACCATATATTTT. This translates into CSVVAGENTIYF.

This clone was recorded a few times. The chain recombines TRBV10-3 with TRBJ2-7; 10 positions match TRBD2. There are 19 residues in the CDR3. The trim removed 2 bases at V and 3 bases at J, leaving 16 bases unmatched. Germline CDR1 and CDR2: ENHRY and SYGVKD. The CDR3 nucleotides are TGTGCCATCAGTGAGGCTACGACAAGGACTAGCGGTTTCCACTACGAGCAGTACGTC. Its protein product is CAISEATTRTSGFHYEQYV.

V and J are TRBV27 and TRBJ2-7; tentative D call: TRBD1 (5 bases). V dropped 4 bases and J dropped 4 bases, with 11 bases sitting between them. The CDR3 sequence is 13 residues long. CDR1 is MNHEY and CDR2 is SMNVEV in the germline V gene (reference sequence). In DNA form, the CDR3 reads TGTGCCAGCAGTTCGGCAACAGGTTACGAGCAGTACTTC. Amino acid sequence: CASSSATGYEQYF.

V and J are TRBV11-2 and TRBJ2-1; possible D gene TRBD1, 5 bases. Trimming left V 5 bases short and J 2 bases short, with 16 bases between. The germline gives CDR1 SGHAT, CDR2 FQNNGV. The CDR3 spans 16 residues. The CDR3 loop is CASSPLWAGPYNEQFF. Here the CDR3 DNA reads TGTGCCAGCAGCCCCCTCTGGGCAGGGCCCTACAATGAGCAGTTCTTC. The whole variable domain, remainder taken from reference TRBV11-2 and TRBJ2-1, is EAGVAQSPRYKIIEKRQSVAFWCNPISGHATLYWYQQILGQGPKLLIQFQNNGVVDDSQLPKDRFSAERLKGVDSTLKIQPAKLEDSAVYLCASSPLWAGPYNEQFFGPGTRLTVL.

The rearrangement uses TRBV19 and TRBJ2-7, with D perhaps matching TRBD1 (6 bases). The V gene's germline CDR1 is LNHDA and CDR2 SQIVND (reference sequence). The germline V and J ends were trimmed by 7 bases and 6 bases, with 16 bases remaining between them. The CDR3 runs to 13 residues. This CDR3 is CASKKQGTGEQYF. The CDR3 DNA reads TGTGCCAGTAAGAAACAGGGCACGGGCGAGCAGTACTTC.

V gene TRBV20-1 combines with J gene TRBJ2-1; a weak D match, TRBD1 (5 bases). Germline-derived CDR1 and CDR2 are DFQATT and SNEGSKA (reference sequence). The CDR3 runs 11 residues. V was shortened by 6 bases and J by 10 bases, with 13 bases between the two germline ends. CDR3 bases: TGCAGTGCCTCTACAGGATACGAGCAGTTCTTC. Its translation: CSASTGYEQFF.

V usage is TRBV9 and J usage is TRBJ2-2, with a possible D match to TRBD2 (6 bases). The germline V gene has CDR1 SGDLS and CDR2 YYNGEE. The CDR3 extends over 15 amino acids. Trimming stripped 7 bases from V and 7 bases from J, with 20 bases between. In nucleotides, the CDR3 is TGTGCCAGCCGCCTCGGCGGGATGGGCAGCGGGGAGCTGTTTTTT. Amino acids: CASRLGGMGSGELFF. Filled out from reference TRBV9 and TRBJ2-2, the complete variable domain reads DSGVTQTPKHLITATGQRVTLRCSPRSGDLSVYWYQQSLDQGLQFLIQYYNGEERAKGNILERFSAQQFPDLHSELNLSSLELGDSALYFCASRLGGMGSGELFFGEGSRLTVL.

The rearrangement joins TRBV7-8 to TRBJ1-1, with TRBD1 as a possible D gene (6 bases). The germline CDR1 and CDR2 sequences are SGHVS and FQNEAQ. There are 15 residues in the CDR3. V shed 2 bases and J shed 5 bases, with 15 bases lying between them. CDR3 in amino acids: CASSLKTGAPTEAFF. In DNA, the CDR3 is TGTGCCAGCAGCTTAAAGACAGGTGCTCCGACTGAAGCTTTCTTT.

This clone is large by share. The rearrangement joins TRBV7-9 to TRBJ2-1, with unresolved D. Germline CDR1 SEHNR, CDR2 FQNEAQ (reference sequence). Trimming removed 3 bases at V and 6 bases at J, with 9 bases between. CDR3 length: 13 amino acids. CDR3 bases: TGTGCCAGCAGCTTGAGTCTAACCAATGAGCAGTTCTTC. Its translation is CASSLSLTNEQFF.

The chain uses TRBV6-1 and TRBJ2-1; 7 bases are a match to TRBD2. The germline gives CDR1 MNHNS, CDR2 SASEGT. This CDR3 contains 20 residues. V lost 2 bases and J lost 0; bases outside the gene matches: 16. DNA of the CDR3: TGTGCCAGCAGTGAATTGGGGTGGGAGGGCCTGTTAAGCTCCTACAATGAGCAGTTCTTC. Protein product: CASSELGWEGLLSSYNEQFF.

This CDR3 reads CATSFATGPLHF. The DNA of the CDR3 is TGTGCCACCAGTTTCGCGACAGGGCCCCTCCACTTT. The rearrangement links TRBV24-1 to TRBJ1-6; 7 nucleotides match TRBD1. Looked up from germline, CDR1 is KGHDR and CDR2 is SFDVKD. After removal of 6 bases from V and 13 bases from J, the junction contained 5 bases not matched to a gene. The CDR3 is made up of 12 amino acids.

This chain joins TRBV9 and TRBJ2-3; 10 bases are shared with TRBD2. Germline lookup yields CDR1 SGDLS and CDR2 YYNGEE. V dropped 3 bases and J dropped 8; count of bases not matched to a gene: 6. The CDR3 is 14 residues long. As DNA, the CDR3 is TGTGCCAGCAGCGCCCTAGCGGGAGAGGGTACGCAGTATTTT. This gives the protein CASSALAGEGTQYF. Full variable domain (remainder filled in from reference TRBV9 and TRBJ2-3): DSGVTQTPKHLITATGQRVTLRCSPRSGDLSVYWYQQSLDQGLQFLIQYYNGEERAKGNILERFSAQQFPDLHSELNLSSLELGDSALYFCASSALAGEGTQYFGPGTRLTVL.